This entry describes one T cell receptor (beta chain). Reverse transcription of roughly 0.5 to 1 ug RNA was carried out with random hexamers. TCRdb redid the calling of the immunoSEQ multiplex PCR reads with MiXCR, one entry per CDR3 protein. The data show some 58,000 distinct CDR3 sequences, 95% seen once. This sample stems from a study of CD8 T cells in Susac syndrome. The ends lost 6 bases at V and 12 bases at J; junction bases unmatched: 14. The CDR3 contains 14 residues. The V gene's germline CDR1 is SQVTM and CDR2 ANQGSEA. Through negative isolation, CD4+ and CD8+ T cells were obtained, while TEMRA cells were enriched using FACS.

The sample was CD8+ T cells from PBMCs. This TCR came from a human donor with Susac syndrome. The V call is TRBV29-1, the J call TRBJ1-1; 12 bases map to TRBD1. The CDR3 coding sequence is TGCAGCGTCCGACCGGGACAGGGGGCCCCTGTAACTTTCTTT. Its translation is CSVRPGQGAPVTFF. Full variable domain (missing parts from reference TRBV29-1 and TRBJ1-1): SAVISQKPSRDICQRGTSLTIQCQVDSQVTMMFWYRQQPGQSLTLIATANQGSEATYESGFVIDKFPISRPNLTFSTLTVSNMSPEDSSIYLCSVRPGQGAPVTFFGQGTRLTVV.